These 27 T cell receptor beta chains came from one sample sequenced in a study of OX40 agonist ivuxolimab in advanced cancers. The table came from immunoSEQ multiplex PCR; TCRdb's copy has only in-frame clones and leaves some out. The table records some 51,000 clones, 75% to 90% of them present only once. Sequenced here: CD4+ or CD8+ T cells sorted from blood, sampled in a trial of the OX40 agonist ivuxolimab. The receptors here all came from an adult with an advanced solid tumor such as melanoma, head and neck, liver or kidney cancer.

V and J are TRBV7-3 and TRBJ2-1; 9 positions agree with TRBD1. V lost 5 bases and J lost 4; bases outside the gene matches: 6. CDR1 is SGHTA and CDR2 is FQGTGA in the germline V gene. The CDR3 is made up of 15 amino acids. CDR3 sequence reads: CASSPGTGNYNEQFF. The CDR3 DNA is TGTGCCAGCAGCCCGGGGACAGGGAATTACAATGAGCAGTTCTTC.

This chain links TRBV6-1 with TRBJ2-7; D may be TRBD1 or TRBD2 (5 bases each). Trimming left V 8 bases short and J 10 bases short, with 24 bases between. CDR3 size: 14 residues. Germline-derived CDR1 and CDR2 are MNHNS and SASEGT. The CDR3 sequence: CASLLSGPGTKQYF. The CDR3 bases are TGTGCCAGCCTCCTTTCTGGACCAGGGACCAAACAGTACTTC.

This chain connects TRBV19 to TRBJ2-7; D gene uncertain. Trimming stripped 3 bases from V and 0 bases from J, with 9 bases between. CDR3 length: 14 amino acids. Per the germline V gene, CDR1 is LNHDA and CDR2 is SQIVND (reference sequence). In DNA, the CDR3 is TGTGCCAGTAGTATTTACCAGGCCTCCTACGAGCAGTACTTC. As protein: CASSIYQASYEQYF. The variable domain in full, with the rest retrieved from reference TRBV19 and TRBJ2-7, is DGGITQSPKYLFRKEGQNVTLSCEQNLNHDAMYWYRQDPGQGLRLIYYSQIVNDFQKGDIAEGYSVSREKKESFPLTVTSAQKNPTAFYLCASSIYQASYEQYFGPGTRLTVT.

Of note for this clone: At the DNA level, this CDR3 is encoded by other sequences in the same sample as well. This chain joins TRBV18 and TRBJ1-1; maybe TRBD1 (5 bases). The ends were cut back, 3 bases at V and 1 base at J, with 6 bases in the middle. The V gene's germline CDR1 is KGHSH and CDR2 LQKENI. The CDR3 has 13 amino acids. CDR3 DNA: TGTGCCAGCTCACCCCAGGGGAACACTGAAGCTTTCTTT. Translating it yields CASSPQGNTEAFF.

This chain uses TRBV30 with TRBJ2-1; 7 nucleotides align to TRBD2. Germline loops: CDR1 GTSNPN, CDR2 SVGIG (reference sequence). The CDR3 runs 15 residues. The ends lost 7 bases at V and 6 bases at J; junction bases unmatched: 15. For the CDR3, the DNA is TGTGCCTCTTACCGGCGGGGGACGCATATCAATGAGCAGTTCTTC. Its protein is CASYRRGTHINEQFF.

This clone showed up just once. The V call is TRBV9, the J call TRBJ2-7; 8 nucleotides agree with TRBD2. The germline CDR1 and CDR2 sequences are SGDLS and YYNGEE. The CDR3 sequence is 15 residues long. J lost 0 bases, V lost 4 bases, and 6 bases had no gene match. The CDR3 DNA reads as TGTGCCAGCAGCCCCCGCGGGAGGACCTCCTACGAGCAGTACTTC. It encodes CASSPRGRTSYEQYF.

The DNA for the CDR3 is TGTGCCAGCAGCCAATCTTTCGGGTCCACTGAAGCTTTCTTT. It codes for CASSQSFGSTEAFF. V usage is TRBV16 and J usage is TRBJ1-1; no firm D call. The CDR3 has 14 residues. CDR1 is KGHSY, CDR2 FQNENV, per germline. Trimming cost V 0 bases and J 4 bases, with 9 bases left between them. Drawing the rest from reference TRBV16 and TRBJ1-1, the complete variable domain is GEEVAQTPKHLVRGEGQKAKLYCAPIKGHSYVFWYQQVLKNEFKFLISFQNENVFDETGMPKERFSAKCLPNSPCSLEIQATKLEDSAVYFCASSQSFGSTEAFFGQGTRLTVV.

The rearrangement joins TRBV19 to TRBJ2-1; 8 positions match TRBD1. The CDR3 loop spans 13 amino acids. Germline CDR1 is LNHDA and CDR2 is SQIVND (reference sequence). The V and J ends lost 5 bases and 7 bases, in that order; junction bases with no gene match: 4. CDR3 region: CASSVDRENEQFF. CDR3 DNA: TGTGCCAGTAGTGTGGACAGGGAAAATGAGCAGTTCTTC. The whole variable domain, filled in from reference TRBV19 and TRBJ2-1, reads DGGITQSPKYLFRKEGQNVTLSCEQNLNHDAMYWYRQDPGQGLRLIYYSQIVNDFQKGDIAEGYSVSREKKESFPLTVTSAQKNPTAFYLCASSVDRENEQFFGPGTRLTVL.

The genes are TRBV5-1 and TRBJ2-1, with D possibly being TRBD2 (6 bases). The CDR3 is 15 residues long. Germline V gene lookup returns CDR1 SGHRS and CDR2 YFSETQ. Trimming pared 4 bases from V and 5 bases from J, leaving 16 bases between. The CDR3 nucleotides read TGCGCCAGCAGCCAGGAGGGGTACACCCACAATGAGCAGTTCTTC. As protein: CASSQEGYTHNEQFF.

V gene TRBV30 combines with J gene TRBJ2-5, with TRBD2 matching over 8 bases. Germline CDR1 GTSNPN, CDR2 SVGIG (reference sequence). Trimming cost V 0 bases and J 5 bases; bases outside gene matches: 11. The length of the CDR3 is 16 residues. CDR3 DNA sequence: TGTGCCTGGAGTGTAGGTAGAGGGACTAGTCGTGAGACCCAGTACTTC. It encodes CAWSVGRGTSRETQYF.

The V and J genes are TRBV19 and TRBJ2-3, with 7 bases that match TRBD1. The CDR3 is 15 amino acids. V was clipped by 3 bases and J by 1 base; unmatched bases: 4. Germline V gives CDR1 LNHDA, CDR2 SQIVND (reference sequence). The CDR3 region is CASSIEGGGTDTQYF. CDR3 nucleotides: TGTGCCAGTAGTATCGAAGGGGGCGGCACAGATACGCAGTATTTT.

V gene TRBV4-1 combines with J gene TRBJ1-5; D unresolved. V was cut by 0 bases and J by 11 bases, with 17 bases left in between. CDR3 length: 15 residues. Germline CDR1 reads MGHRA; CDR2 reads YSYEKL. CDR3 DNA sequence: TGCGCCAGCAGCCAAGACAGGAGTCCATCTCGGTCCCAGCATTTT. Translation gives CASSQDRSPSRSQHF.

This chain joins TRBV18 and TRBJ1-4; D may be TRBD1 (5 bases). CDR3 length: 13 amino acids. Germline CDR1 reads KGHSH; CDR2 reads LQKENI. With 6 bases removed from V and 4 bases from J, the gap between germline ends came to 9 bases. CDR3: CASSSGRNEKLFF. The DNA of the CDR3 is TGTGCCAGCTCGTCGGGACGTAATGAAAAACTGTTTTTT.

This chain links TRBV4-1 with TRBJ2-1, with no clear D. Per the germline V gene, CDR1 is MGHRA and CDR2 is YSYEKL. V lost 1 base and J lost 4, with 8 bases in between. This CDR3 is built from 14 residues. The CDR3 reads CASSQGPTYNEQFF. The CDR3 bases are TGCGCCAGCAGCCAAGGCCCGACTTACAATGAGCAGTTCTTC.

CDR3 coding DNA: TGTGCCAGCAGCGGACAGGGGGCGAGGATCACTGAAGCTTTCTTT. Translating gives CASSGQGARITEAFF. The chain links TRBV6-1 to TRBJ1-1; 11 bases are a match to TRBD1. J gave up 4 bases and V 6 bases, and 7 bases lay outside the gene matches. The germline V gene encodes CDR1 MNHNS and CDR2 SASEGT. The CDR3 consists of 15 residues.

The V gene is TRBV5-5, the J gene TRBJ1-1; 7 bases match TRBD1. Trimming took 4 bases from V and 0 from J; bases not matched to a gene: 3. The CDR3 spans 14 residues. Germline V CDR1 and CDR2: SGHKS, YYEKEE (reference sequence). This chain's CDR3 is CASSPGTVNTEAFF. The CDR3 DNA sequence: TGTGCCAGCAGCCCCGGGACAGTGAACACTGAAGCTTTCTTT.

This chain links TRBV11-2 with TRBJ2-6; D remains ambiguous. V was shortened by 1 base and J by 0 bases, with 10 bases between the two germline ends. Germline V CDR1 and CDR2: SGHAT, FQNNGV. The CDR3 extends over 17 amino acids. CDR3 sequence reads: CASSLVRWSSGANVLTF. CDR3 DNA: TGTGCCAGCAGCTTAGTGCGTTGGAGCTCTGGGGCCAACGTCCTGACTTTC. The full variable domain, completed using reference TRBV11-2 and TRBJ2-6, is EAGVAQSPRYKIIEKRQSVAFWCNPISGHATLYWYQQILGQGPKLLIQFQNNGVVDDSQLPKDRFSAERLKGVDSTLKIQPAKLEDSAVYLCASSLVRWSSGANVLTFGAGSRLTVL.

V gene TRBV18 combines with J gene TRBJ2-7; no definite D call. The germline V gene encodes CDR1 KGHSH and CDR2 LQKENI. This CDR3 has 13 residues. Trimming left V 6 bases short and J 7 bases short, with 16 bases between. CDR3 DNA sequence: TGTGCCAGCTCCACCAGCCCTAGTGGGGAGCAGTACTTC. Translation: CASSTSPSGEQYF.

The CDR3: CASSFPGLASAYEQYF. CDR3 sequence (DNA): TGTGCCAGCAGTTTCCCGGGACTAGCGAGTGCCTACGAGCAGTACTTC. V usage is TRBV28 and J usage is TRBJ2-7, with TRBD2 matching over 10 bases. This CDR3 contains 16 residues. After removal of 3 bases from V and 2 bases from J, the junction contained 7 bases not matched to a gene. From germline, CDR1 is MDHEN and CDR2 SYDVKM.

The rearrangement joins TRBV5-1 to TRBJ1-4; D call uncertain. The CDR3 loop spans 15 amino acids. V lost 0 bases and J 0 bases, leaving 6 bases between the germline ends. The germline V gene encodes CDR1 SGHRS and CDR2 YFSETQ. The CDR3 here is CASSLDAATNEKLFF. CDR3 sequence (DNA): TGCGCCAGCAGCTTGGACGCTGCAACTAATGAAAAACTGTTTTTT.

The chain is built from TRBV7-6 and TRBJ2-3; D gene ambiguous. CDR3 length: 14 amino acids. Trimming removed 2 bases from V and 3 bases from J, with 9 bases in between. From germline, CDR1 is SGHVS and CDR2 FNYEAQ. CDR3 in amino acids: CASSLLVSTDTQYF. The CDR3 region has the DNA TGTGCCAGCAGCTTACTAGTCTCGACAGATACGCAGTATTTT.

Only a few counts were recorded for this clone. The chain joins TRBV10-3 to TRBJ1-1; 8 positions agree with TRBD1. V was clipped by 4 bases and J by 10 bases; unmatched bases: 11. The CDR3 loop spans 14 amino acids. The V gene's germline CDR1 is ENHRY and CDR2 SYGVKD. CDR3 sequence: CAISATGERDRAFF. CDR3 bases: TGTGCCATCAGTGCGACAGGGGAACGGGATCGAGCTTTCTTT.

Written as DNA, the CDR3 is TGTGCCAGCTCACAGGGGACTGGAAACACCATATATTTT. Encoded protein: CASSQGTGNTIYF. V is TRBV18 and J is TRBJ1-3, with a tentative D call TRBD1 (5 bases). The ends were cut back, 4 bases at V and 2 bases at J, with 6 bases in the middle. This CDR3 is built from 13 residues. Germline loops: CDR1 KGHSH, CDR2 LQKENI.

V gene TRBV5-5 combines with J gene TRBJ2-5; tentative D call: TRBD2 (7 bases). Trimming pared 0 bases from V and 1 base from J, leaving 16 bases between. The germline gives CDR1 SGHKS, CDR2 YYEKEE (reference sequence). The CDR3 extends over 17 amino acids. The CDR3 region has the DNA TGTGCCAGCAGCTTGGTGGTTACAGGGAGGGGCCAAGAGACCCAGTACTTC. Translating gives CASSLVVTGRGQETQYF.

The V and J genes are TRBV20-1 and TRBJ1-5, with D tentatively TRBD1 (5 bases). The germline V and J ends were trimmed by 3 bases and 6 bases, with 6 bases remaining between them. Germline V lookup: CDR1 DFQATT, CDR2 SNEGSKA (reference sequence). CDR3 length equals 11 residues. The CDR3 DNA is TGCAGTGCTAGTAGGGGTCAGCCCCAGCATTTT. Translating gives CSASRGQPQHF.

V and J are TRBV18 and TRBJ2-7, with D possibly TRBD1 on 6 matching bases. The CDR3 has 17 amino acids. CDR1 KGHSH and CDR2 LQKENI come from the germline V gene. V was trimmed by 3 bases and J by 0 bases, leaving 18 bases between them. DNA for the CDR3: TGTGCCAGCTCACCGAACCTCGGACAGAACCACTCCTACGAGCAGTACTTC. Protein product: CASSPNLGQNHSYEQYF.

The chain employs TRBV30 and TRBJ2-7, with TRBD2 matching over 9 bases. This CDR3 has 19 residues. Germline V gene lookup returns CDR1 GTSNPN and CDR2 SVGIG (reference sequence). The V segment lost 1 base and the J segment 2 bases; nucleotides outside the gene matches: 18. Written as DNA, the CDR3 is TGTGCCTGGAGTGGTGCGGGGGGGATTAGCTCGACTAGTCCCTACGAGCAGTACTTC. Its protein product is CAWSGAGGISSTSPYEQYF.